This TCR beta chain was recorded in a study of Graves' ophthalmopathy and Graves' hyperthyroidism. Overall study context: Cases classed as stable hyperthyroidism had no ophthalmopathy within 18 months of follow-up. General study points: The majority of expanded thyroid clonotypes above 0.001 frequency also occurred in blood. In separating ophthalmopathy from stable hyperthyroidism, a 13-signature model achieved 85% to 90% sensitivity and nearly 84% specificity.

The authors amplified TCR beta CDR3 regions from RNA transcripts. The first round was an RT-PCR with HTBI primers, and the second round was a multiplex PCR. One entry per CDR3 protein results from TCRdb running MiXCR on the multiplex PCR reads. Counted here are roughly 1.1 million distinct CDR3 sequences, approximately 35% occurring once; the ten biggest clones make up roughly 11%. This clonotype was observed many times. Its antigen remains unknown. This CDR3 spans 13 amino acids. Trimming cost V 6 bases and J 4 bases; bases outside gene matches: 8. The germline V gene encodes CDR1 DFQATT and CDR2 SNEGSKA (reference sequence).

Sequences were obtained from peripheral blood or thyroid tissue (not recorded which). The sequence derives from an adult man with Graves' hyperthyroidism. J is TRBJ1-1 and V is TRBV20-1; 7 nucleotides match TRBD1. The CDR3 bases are TGCAGTGCCGCGACAGGGATCGGCACTGAAGCTTTCTTT. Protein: CSAATGIGTEAFF.